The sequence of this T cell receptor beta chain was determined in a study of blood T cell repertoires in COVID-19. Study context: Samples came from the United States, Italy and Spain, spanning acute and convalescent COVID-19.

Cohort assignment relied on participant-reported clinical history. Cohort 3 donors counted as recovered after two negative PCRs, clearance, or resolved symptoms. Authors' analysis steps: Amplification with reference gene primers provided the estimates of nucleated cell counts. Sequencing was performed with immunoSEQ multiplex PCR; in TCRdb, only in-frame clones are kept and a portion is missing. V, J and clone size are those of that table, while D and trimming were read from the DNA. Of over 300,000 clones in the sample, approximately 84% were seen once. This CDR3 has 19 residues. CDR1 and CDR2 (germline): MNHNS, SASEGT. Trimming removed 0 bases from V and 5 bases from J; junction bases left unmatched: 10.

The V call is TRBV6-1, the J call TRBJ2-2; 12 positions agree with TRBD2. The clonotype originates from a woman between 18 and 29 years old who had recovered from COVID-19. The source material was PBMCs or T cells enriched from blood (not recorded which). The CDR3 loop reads CASSEALTSGRWSTGELFF. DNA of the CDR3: TGTGCCAGCAGTGAAGCGTTGACTAGCGGGAGATGGTCAACCGGGGAGCTGTTTTTT.